This T cell receptor (beta chain) was sequenced for a study of T cell responses to AZD1222 COVID-19 vaccine. Study results and caveats: Repertoire sampling occurred only after the peak T cell response. CD4 TCRs covered the whole spike, strongest at regions 160-218 and 743-854. Donor demographics were predominantly white British with a female majority; clonal diversity may be underestimated.

Some clones are missing from TCRdb's copy, which holds only in-frame ones; the method was immunoSEQ multiplex PCR. Of 100,000 to 150,000 clones detected, around 85% appear once; the ten largest clones hold approximately 6.2%. Of note for this clone: As yet, its antigen is unknown.

The CDR3 extends over 15 amino acids. V gave up 4 bases and J gave up 2 bases, with 14 bases separating them. Germline V gene sequence: CDR1 MGHRA, CDR2 YSYEKL. The chain combines TRBV4-1 with TRBJ1-1, with no clear D. This TCR was sampled from an adult in good health. Here the sequenced sample was peripheral blood, taken on day 0 of AZD1222 vaccination. CDR3 sequence: CASSPPGRKNTEAFF. CDR3 DNA sequence: TGCGCCAGCAGCCCCCCGGGCCGGAAAAACACTGAAGCTTTCTTT.